This T cell receptor (beta chain) stems from a study of OX40 agonist ivuxolimab in advanced cancers. Overall study: Two patients with cutaneous melanoma and one with hepatocellular carcinoma, three in total, showed partial responses.

Some clones are missing from TCRdb's copy, which holds only in-frame ones; the method was immunoSEQ multiplex PCR. There are about 100,000 clones in the sample; approximately 95% occur only once, and around 2.2% lies in the top ten. Comments on this clone: Its antigen is not identified.

Study-level points and caveats: No determination was made of the antigen specificity of the expanded peripheral T cells.

People who had autoimmune disease history or systemic immunosuppression were excluded. CDR1 is MNHEY, CDR2 SMNVEV, per germline (reference sequence). The length of the CDR3 is 14 residues. Trimming left V 4 bases short and J 0 bases short, with 7 bases between. The chain employs TRBV27 and TRBJ2-1; D is undetermined. Sequenced material: CD4+ or CD8+ T cells sorted from blood, taken in a trial of the OX40 agonist ivuxolimab. The clonotype comes from an adult with an advanced solid tumor such as melanoma, head and neck, liver or kidney cancer. CDR3 nucleotide sequence: TGTGCCAGCAGTTCCCTAAGCTCCTACAATGAGCAGTTCTTC. Protein product: CASSSLSSYNEQFF.